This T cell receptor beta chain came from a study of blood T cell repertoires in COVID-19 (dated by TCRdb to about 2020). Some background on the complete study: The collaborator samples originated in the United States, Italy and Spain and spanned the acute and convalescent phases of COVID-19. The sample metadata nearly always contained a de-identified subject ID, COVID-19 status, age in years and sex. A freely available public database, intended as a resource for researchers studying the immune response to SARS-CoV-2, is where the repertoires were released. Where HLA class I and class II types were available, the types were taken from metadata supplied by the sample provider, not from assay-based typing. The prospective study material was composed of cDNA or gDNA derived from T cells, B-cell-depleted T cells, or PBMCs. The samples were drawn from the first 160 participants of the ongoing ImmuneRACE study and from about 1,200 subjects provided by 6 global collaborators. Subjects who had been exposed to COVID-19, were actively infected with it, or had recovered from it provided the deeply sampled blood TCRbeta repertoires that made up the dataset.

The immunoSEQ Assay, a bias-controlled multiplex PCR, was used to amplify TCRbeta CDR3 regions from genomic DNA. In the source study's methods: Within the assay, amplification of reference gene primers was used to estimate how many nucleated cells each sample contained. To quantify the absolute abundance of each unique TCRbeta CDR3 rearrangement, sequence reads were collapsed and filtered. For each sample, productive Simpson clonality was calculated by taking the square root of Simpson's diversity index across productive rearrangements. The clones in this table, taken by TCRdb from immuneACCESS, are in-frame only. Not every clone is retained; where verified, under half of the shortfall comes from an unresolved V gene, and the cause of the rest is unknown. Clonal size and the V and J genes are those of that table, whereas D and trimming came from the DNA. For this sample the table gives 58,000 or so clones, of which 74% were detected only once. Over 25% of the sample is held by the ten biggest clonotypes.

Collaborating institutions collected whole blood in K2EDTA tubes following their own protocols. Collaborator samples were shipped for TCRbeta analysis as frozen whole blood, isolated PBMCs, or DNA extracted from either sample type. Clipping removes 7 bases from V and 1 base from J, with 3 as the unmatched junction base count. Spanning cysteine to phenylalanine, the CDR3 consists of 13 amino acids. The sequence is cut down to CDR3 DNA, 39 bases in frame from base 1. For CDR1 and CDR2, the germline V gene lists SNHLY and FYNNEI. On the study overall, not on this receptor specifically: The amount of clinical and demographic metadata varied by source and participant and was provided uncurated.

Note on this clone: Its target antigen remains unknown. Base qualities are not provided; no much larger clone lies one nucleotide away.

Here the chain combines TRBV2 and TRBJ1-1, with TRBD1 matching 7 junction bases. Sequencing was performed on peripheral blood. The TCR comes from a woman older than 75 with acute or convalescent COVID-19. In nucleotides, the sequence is TGTGCCAGCAACAGGGGAAGGAACACTGAAGCTTTCTTT. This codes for CASNRGRNTEAFF.